This TCR beta chain was documented in a study of T cells expressing NK-cell markers. Study overall: Just one sequenced donor of eight was HCMV-seronegative, while seven were seropositive.

5'RACE template switching built TCR beta cDNA with unique molecular identifiers. TCRdb reprocessed the 5' RACE reads; each CDR3 protein has one entry and no DNA is given. Its listing shows about 260,000 distinct CDR3 sequences. As for this clonotype: Its cognate antigen is unknown.

Study outcomes and limitations: The same clonotypes also predominated in the CD3+CD56-NKG2C+ fraction of a few donors. In a handful of donors, dominant CD3+CD56+NKG2C+ clones formed about 1.0-7.0% of CD8+ cells.

This CDR3 contains 12 residues. Germline-derived CDR1 and CDR2 are SGHTA and FQGTGA. This receptor was identified in a woman aged 18 to 75 in good health. The V and J genes are TRBV7-3 and TRBJ2-1; TCRdb reports TRBD2, a call that lacks DNA to check it against. Specimen: blood T cells: a sorted CD56 or NKG2C T cell subset, CD4+ or CD8+ T cells, or bulk PBMC T cells (not recorded which). CDR3: CASSSSGTPMFF.